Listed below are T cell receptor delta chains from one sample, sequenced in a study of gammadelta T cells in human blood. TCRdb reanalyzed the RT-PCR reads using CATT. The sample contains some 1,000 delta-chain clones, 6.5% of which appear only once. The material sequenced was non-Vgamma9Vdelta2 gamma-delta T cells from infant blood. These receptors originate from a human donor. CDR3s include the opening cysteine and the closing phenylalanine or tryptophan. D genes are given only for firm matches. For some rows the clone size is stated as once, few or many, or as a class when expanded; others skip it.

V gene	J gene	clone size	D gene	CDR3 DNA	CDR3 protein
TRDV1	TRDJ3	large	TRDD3	TGTGCTCTTGGGGAACTGCATCTGGGGGAAAAGGACTGGGACACCCGACAGATGTTTTTC	CALGELHLGEKDWDTRQMFF
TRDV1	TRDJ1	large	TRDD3	TGTGCTCTTGGGAAAGCGCGGCCTTCCTCCCCGGGTGGGGGATACGCGGCCGATAAACTCATCTTT	CALGKARPSSPGGGYAADKLIF
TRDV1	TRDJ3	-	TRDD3	TGTGCTCTTGGGACCAAGGACTGGGGGATACCCTGGGACACCCGACAGATGTTTTTC	CALGTKDWGIPWDTRQMFF
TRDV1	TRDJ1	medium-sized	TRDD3	TGTGCTCTTGGGGACACTATGTACTGGGGGATACTTACCGATAAACTCATCTTT	CALGDTMYWGILTDKLIF
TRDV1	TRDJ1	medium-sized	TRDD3	TGTGCTCTTGGGGTCACCTATCCTAGGAGGACCGTACTGGGGGACTTGTACACCGATAAACTCATCTTT	CALGVTYPRRTVLGDLYTDKLIF
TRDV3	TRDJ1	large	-	TGTGCCTTTAGCTCAATCTCGGACTACACCGATAAACTCATCTTT	CAFSSISDYTDKLIF
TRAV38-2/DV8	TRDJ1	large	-	TGTGCTTATAGGAGCGCCTTTACCGTCCTTCCTACCGGGGATACCCCAACCGACACCGATAAACTCATCTTT	CAYRSAFTVLPTGDTPTDTDKLIF
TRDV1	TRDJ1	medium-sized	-	TGTGCTCTTGGGGAACTATACCTCCATTATCGAAACACCGATAAACTCATCTTT	CALGELYLHYRNTDKLIF
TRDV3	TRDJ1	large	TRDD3	TGTGCCTTGCTACTCCGTTCCCCCCGGGGAGCGTACTGGGGGATACAAGAAGCCGATAAACTCATCTTT	CALLLRSPRGAYWGIQEADKLIF
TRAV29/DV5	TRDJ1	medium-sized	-	-	CSVLLCSKPFRLLFPHSTGGPLVNTDKLIF
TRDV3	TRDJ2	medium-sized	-	TGTGCTCAAAGTCCCGGTCCTAAGGCAGGGTGGGGGCGAATAATCCGGAATAAAACTTTGACAGCACAACTCTTCTTT	CAQSPGPKAGWGRIIRNKTLTAQLFF